Included here is one TCR beta chain sequence, with context. Its antigen is still unknown. The data were obtained in a study of PD-1 blockade in classical Hodgkin lymphoma. Study at large: A 3 mg/kg intravenous dose of nivolumab was received by patients every 2 weeks. Study findings and constraints: Reports described newly diagnosed patients as having lower baseline TCR diversity than healthy donors. Similar baseline diversity was found in complete responders and newly diagnosed patients.

Germline values: CDR1 KGHSH, CDR2 LQKENI. V was pared by 5 bases and J by 4 bases, with 7 bases of the junction left unmatched. This CDR3 is 15 amino acids long. The protocol was immunoSEQ multiplex PCR, while the TCRdb copy is restricted to in-frame clones and leaves out a portion. The data show about 6,400 clones, around nine tenths seen once. Regarding time point: cycle 4 day 1 (C4D1), after more than five weeks of nivolumab. All patients experienced relapse after autologous stem cell transplantation, and brentuximab vedotin exposure was variable. Isolation of CD4+ T cells from thawed PBMCs was performed by magnetic negative selection.

The sample in question was CD4+ T cells from blood, obtained before the fourth cycle of nivolumab. The receptor comes from a human donor with classical Hodgkin lymphoma. V usage is TRBV18 and J usage is TRBJ1-5, with TRBD1 matching 8 bases. Written as DNA, the CDR3 is TGTGCCAGCTCAGTTTCCGGGACAGGAAATCAGCCCCAGCATTTT. This gives the protein CASSVSGTGNQPQHF.